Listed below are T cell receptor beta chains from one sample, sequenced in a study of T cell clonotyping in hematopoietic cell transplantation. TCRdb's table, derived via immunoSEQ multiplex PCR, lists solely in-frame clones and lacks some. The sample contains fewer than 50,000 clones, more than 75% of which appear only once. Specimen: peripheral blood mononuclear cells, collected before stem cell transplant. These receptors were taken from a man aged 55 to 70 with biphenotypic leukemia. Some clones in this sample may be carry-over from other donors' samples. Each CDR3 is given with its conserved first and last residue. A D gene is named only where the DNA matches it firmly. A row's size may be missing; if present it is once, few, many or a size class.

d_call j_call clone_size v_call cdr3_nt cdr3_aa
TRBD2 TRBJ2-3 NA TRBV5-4 TGTGCCAGCAGCTTGGCGGGACTAGCCAACACAGATACGCAGTATTTT CASSLAGLANTDTQYF
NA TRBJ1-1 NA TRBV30 TGTGCCTGGAACAAGAACACTGAAGCTTTCTTT CAWNKNTEAFF
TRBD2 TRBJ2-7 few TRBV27 TGTGCCAGCAGTTTATCACCTCGAAAGACTAGCGGGTCCTACGAGCAGTACTTC CASSLSPRKTSGSYEQYF
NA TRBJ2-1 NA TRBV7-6 TGTGCCAGCAGCCCCTCCCACAGATTCCCCTACAATGAGCAGTTCTTC CASSPSHRFPYNEQFF
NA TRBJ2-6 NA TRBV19 TGTGCCAGTCTCGCCTTTACTTCCAACGTCCTGACTTTC CASLAFTSNVLTF
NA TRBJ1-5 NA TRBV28 TGTGCCAGCAGTACCCCTGATCAGCCCCAGCATTTT CASSTPDQPQHF
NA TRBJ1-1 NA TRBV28 TGTGCCAGCACTAGGGGGGACGCTATGAACACTGAAGCTTTCTTT CASTRGDAMNTEAFF
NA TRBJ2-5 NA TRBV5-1 TGCGCCAGCAGCACCGGGCCCGGAGAGACCCAGTACTTC CASSTGPGETQYF
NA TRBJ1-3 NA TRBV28 TGTGCCAGCAGTCCGCCCCGTATCTCTGGAAACACCATATATTTT CASSPPRISGNTIYF
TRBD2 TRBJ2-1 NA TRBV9 TGTGCCAGCAGCGTAGATTATGATGGCGGGAGTTCCTACAATGAGCAGTTCTTC CASSVDYDGGSSYNEQFF
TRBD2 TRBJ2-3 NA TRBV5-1 TGCGCCAGCAGCTGGGGGACTAGCGCAGATACGCAGTATTTT CASSWGTSADTQYF
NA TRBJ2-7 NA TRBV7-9 TGTGCCAGCAGCGGGCCGTTAGACAGCGCCTACGAGCAGTACTTC CASSGPLDSAYEQYF
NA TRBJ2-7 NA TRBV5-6 TGTGCCAGCAGTTCTCCCTCCCAGGTCTCCTACGAGCAGTACTTC CASSSPSQVSYEQYF
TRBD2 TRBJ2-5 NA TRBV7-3 TGTGCCAGCAGCCCCGGGGCTAGCGGGAGATGGGAGACCCAGTACTTC CASSPGASGRWETQYF
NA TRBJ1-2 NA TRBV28 TGTGCCAGCAGTTCCCCTCCTGGGACGTTCGTCTATGGCTACACCTTC CASSSPPGTFVYGYTF
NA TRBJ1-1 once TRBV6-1 TGTGCCAGCAGCGGAGGAACCTCGGAGGCTTTCTTT CASSGGTSEAFF
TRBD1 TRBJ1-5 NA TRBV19 TGTGCCAGTAGACTGTGGGGGACAGGGGGCATAAGCAATCAGCCCCAGCATTTT CASRLWGTGGISNQPQHF
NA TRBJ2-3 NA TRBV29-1 TGCAGCGTTGAAGCTTTGGGGCCTACAGATACGCAGTATTTT CSVEALGPTDTQYF
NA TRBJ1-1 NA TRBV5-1 TGCGCCAGCAGCTTGGAAGCGAACACTGAAGCTTTCTTT CASSLEANTEAFF
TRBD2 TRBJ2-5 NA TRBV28 TGTGCCAGCAGTCGCCCAGCGGGAGGGCAAGAGACCCAGTACTTC CASSRPAGGQETQYF
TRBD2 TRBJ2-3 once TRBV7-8 TGTGCCAGCAGCTTAGCTCGGGAGGCAGATACGCAGTATTTT CASSLAREADTQYF
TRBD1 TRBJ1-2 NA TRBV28 TGTGCCAGCAGTGGACGGACAGGGGCTTATGGCTACACCTTC CASSGRTGAYGYTF
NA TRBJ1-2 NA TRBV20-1 TGCAGTGCTAAGACAGCTAGGAGCTACACCTTC CSAKTARSYTF
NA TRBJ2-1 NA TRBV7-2 TGTGCCAGCAGTCCCAGGCGCGGGCTAGCAAATGAGCAGTTCTTC CASSPRRGLANEQFF
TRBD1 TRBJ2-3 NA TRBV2 TGTGCCAGCAGATGGGACAGCGCGAGCACAGATACGCAGTATTTT CASRWDSASTDTQYF
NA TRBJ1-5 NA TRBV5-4 TGTGCCAGCAGCTTGGGGGGTCGAAATCAGCCCCAGCATTTT CASSLGGRNQPQHF
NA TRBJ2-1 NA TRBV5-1 TGCGCCAGCAGCTTGGGCCCCTATGGACGGGATCACAATGAGCAGTTCTTC CASSLGPYGRDHNEQFF
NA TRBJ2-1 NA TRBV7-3 TGTGCCAGCAGCCGACAGTCGGGGGCGGATGAGCAGTTCTTC CASSRQSGADEQFF